These T cell receptor beta chains were read from a single sample in a study of ipilimumab plus nivolumab after autologous stem cell transplantation. Profiled with immunoSEQ multiplex PCR; TCRdb holds only in-frame clones, not every one. The top ten hold around 0.9% of the sample, which has roughly 45,000 clones, roughly 88% seen once. The source was PBMCs, collected in a trial of ipilimumab plus nivolumab as post-transplant consolidation. All receptors derive from a male donor with multiple myeloma. CDR3s include the opening cysteine and the closing phenylalanine or tryptophan. D genes are given only for firm matches. Part of the rows lack a size; the others show once, few, many or a class for expanded clones.

j_gene,abundance,d_gene,v_gene,CDR3nt,CDR3aa
TRBJ1-4,once,-,TRBV7-2,TGTGCCAGCAGCCCCGAGACCTCAACTAATGAAAAACTGTTTTTT,CASSPETSTNEKLFF
TRBJ1-2,-,TRBD1,TRBV6-1,TGTGCCAGCAGGCCGGGACAGGGACCTGGCTACACCTTC,CASRPGQGPGYTF
TRBJ2-7,-,-,TRBV19,TGTGCCAGTAGTATCGACCGGGACCCCACGAACGGGCAGTACTTC,CASSIDRDPTNGQYF
TRBJ1-2,-,-,TRBV4-1,TGCGCCAGCAGCCAAGATCTCTATGGCTACACCTTC,CASSQDLYGYTF
TRBJ1-2,-,-,TRBV6-1,TGTGCCAGCAGTGAGTCAGGGAGCTATGGCTACACCTTC,CASSESGSYGYTF
TRBJ2-7,-,TRBD2,TRBV7-2,TGTGCCAGCAGCATCCAGGCCGGGGGGGCCCTCTCCTACGAGCAGTACTTC,CASSIQAGGALSYEQYF
TRBJ2-2,-,-,TRBV5-4,TGTGCCAGCAGCGTACCGGGCGCCACCGGGGAGCTGTTTTTT,CASSVPGATGELFF
TRBJ2-7,-,TRBD1,TRBV6-1,TGTGCCAGCACCCCGGGACAGGTTTTCTACGAGCAGTACTTC,CASTPGQVFYEQYF
TRBJ1-2,few,TRBD1,TRBV7-8,TGTGCCAGCAGCCCAGGGGGCTACTATGGCTACACCTTC,CASSPGGYYGYTF
TRBJ1-1,few,-,TRBV19,TGTGCCAGTAGTAGGGACGGTGTGGTTGAAGCTTTCTTT,CASSRDGVVEAFF
TRBJ2-2,-,-,TRBV6-5,TGTGCCAGCAGTTATTTCACCGGGGAGCTGTTTTTT,CASSYFTGELFF
TRBJ2-1,-,-,TRBV6-4,TGTGCCAGCAGTCCCGACAGGTCCGGCAATGAGCAGTTCTTC,CASSPDRSGNEQFF
TRBJ2-3,-,-,TRBV7-2,TGTGCCAGCAGCTTATACGACGGAAGGGTAGATACGCAGTATTTT,CASSLYDGRVDTQYF
TRBJ1-2,-,TRBD1,TRBV7-9,TGTGCCAGCAGCGGCCGGGACAGGGAATGGAAAAACTATGGCTACACCTTC,CASSGRDREWKNYGYTF
TRBJ1-3,-,-,TRBV5-1,TGCGCCAGCAGCCTTCCTCAAGGCTCTGGAAACACCATATATTTT,CASSLPQGSGNTIYF
TRBJ2-4,few,TRBD2,TRBV4-2,TGTGCCAGCAGCTTAACTAGCGGGAGAGCGTCGGACATTCAGTACTTC,CASSLTSGRASDIQYF
TRBJ2-5,-,-,TRBV4-3,TGCGCCAGCAGCCAGACGACCGGGGCCGAGACCCAGTACTTC,CASSQTTGAETQYF
TRBJ1-5,few,-,TRBV10-3,TGTGCCATCAGTGAGACCGATGGGGCCCAGCATTTT,CAISETDGAQHF
TRBJ1-1,-,-,TRBV14,TGCGCCAGCGGGGAGGTCGGGATGAACACTGAAGCTTTCTTT,CASGEVGMNTEAFF
TRBJ2-3,-,-,TRBV12-5,TGTGCTAGCCGCCGGGACCCAGATACGCAGTATTTT,CASRRDPDTQYF
TRBJ2-2,-,-,TRBV7-9,TGTGCCAGCAGCTTCGATAGCAGCGCGAACACCGGGGAGCTGTTTTTT,CASSFDSSANTGELFF
TRBJ1-4,-,-,TRBV5-3,TGTGCCAGAAGCTTGACTAATGAAAAACTGTTTTTT,CARSLTNEKLFF
TRBJ2-1,-,-,TRBV5-1,TGCGCCAGCAGCTTGGACCCAGGGGCGAATGAGCAGTTCTTC,CASSLDPGANEQFF
TRBJ2-1,-,-,TRBV11-3,TGTGCCAGCAGCTTAGAAGGTGGAGACAATTACAATGAGCAGTTCTTC,CASSLEGGDNYNEQFF
TRBJ1-2,-,-,TRBV7-2,TGTGCCGCGCTGCACCCATTGACAAGGGGGGCCGGCGGCTACACCTTC,CAALHPLTRGAGGYTF
TRBJ2-7,-,-,TRBV18,TGTGCCAGCTCACCAGACAGGACCTCCTACGAGCAGTACTTC,CASSPDRTSYEQYF
TRBJ2-7,-,-,TRBV18,TGTGCCAGCTGTTCGTCAGGGGACGAGCAGTACTTC,CASCSSGDEQYF
TRBJ1-1,-,-,TRBV5-1,TGCGCCAGCCGAGGTTTCCAGTATGTTGAAGCTTTCTTT,CASRGFQYVEAFF
TRBJ1-2,-,-,TRBV30,TGTGCCTGGAGTGGGGGGGTTTATTATGGCTACACCTTC,CAWSGGVYYGYTF
TRBJ1-4,-,-,TRBV6-1,TGTGCCAGCGCCGGGGAGAAAGGGAGGACTGAAAAACTGTTTTTT,CASAGEKGRTEKLFF
TRBJ2-2,-,-,TRBV7-9,TGTGCCGGCCGGACACATTTTTCCACCGGGGAGCTGTTTTTT,CAGRTHFSTGELFF
TRBJ1-5,-,TRBD1,TRBV30,TGTGCCTGGAACCAGGACAGGAGCGGTTGGAGCAATCAGCCCCAGCATTTT,CAWNQDRSGWSNQPQHF
TRBJ1-1,-,TRBD1,TRBV5-1,TGCGCCAGCAGCTTGGTGGGGGTCGCAGGGGGTGAAGCTTTCTTT,CASSLVGVAGGEAFF
TRBJ2-1,-,-,TRBV7-8,TGTGCCAGCAGCCCGGTCTACCCGACGGACGGCTACAATGAGCAGTTCTTC,CASSPVYPTDGYNEQFF